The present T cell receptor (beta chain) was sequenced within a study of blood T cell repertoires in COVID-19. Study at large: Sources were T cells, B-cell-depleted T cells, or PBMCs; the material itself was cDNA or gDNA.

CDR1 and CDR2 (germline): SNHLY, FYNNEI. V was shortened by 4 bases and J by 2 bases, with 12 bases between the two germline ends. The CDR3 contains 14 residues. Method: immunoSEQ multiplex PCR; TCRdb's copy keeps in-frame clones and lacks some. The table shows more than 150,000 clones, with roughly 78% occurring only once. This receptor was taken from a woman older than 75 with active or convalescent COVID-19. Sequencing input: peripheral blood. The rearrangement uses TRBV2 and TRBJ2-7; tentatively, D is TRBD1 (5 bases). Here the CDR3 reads CASSAGAGPYEQYF. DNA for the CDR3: TGTGCCAGCAGTGCTGGGGCAGGGCCCTACGAGCAGTACTTC.